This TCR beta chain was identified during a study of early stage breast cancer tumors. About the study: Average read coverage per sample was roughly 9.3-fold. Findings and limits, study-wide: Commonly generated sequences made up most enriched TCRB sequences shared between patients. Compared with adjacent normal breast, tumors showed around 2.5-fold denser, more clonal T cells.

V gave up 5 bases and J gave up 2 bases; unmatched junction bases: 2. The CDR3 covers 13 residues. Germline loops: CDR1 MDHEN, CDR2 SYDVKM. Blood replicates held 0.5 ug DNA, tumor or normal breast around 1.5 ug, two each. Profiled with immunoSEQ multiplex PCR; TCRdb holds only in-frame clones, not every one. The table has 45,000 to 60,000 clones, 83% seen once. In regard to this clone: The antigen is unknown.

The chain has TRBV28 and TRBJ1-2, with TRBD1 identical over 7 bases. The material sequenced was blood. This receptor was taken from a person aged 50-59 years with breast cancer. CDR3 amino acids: CASSATGNYGYTF. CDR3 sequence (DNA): TGTGCCAGCAGTGCGACAGGGAACTATGGCTACACCTTC.